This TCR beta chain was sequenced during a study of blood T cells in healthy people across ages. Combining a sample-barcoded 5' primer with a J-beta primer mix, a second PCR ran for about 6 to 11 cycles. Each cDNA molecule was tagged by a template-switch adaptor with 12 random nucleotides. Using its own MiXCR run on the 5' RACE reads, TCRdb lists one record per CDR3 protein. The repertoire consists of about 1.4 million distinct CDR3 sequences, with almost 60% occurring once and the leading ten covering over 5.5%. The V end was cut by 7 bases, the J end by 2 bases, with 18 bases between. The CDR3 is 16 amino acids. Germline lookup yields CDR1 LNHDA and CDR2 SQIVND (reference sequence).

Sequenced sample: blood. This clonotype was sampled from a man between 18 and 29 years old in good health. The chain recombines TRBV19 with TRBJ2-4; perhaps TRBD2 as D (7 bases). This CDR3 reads CASTPGGMQTKNIQYF. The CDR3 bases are TGTGCCAGTACCCCGGGGGGCATGCAAACCAAAAACATTCAGTACTTC.